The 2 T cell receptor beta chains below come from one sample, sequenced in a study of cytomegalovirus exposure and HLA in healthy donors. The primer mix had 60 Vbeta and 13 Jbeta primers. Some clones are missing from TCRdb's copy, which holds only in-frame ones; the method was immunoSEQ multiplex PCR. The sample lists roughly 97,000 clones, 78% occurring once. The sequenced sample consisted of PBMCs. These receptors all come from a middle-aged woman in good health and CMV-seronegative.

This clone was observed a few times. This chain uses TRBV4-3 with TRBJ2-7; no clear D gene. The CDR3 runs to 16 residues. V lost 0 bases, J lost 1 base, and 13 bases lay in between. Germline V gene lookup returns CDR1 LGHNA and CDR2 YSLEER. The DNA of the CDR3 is TGCGCCAGCAGCCAAGACGCACCCTCTATTTCCTACGAGCAGTACTTC. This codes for CASSQDAPSISYEQYF.

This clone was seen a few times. The CDR3 DNA reads TGTGCCAGCAGCTTGGCCGGGCTCCTAGGGGAGCCCCAGCATTTT. This encodes CASSLAGLLGEPQHF. V is TRBV5-8 and J is TRBJ1-5, with TRBD1 as a possible D gene (5 bases). Germline V lookup: CDR1 SGHTS, CDR2 YDEGEE. This CDR3 region has 15 residues. The germline V and J ends were trimmed by 0 bases and 8 bases, with 15 bases remaining between them.